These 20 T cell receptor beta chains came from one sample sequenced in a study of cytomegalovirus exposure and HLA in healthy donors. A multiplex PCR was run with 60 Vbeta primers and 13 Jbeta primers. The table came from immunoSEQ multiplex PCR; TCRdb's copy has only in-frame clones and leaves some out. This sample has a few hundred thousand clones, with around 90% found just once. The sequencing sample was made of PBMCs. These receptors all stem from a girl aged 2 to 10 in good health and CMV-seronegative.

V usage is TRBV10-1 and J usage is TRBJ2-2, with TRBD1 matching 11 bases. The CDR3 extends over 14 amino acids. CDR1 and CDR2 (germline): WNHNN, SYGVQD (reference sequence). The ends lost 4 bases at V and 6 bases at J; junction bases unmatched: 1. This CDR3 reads CASSGTGGPGELFF. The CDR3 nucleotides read TGCGCCAGCAGTGGGACAGGGGGCCCCGGGGAGCTGTTTTTT.

The CDR3 loop is CASSIASGSYEQYF. The CDR3 bases are TGTGCCAGTAGTATAGCTAGCGGGTCCTACGAGCAGTACTTC. The chain combines TRBV19 with TRBJ2-7; 8 bases agree with TRBD2. V was clipped by 1 base and J by 1 base; unmatched bases: 0. CDR3 length: 14 residues. The germline CDR1 and CDR2 sequences are LNHDA and SQIVND (reference sequence). Drawing the rest from reference TRBV19 and TRBJ2-7, the complete variable domain is DGGITQSPKYLFRKEGQNVTLSCEQNLNHDAMYWYRQDPGQGLRLIYYSQIVNDFQKGDIAEGYSVSREKKESFPLTVTSAQKNPTAFYLCASSIASGSYEQYFGPGTRLTVT.

This CDR3 reads CASRPPSDRDQPQHF. The CDR3 DNA sequence: TGTGCCAGCAGGCCTCCCTCGGACAGAGATCAGCCCCAGCATTTT. The genes are TRBV6-6 and TRBJ1-5, with D maybe TRBD1 (6 bases). CDR3 length: 15 amino acids. Trimming cost V 6 bases and J 5 bases, with 17 bases left between them. Germline assignment: CDR1 MNHNY and CDR2 SVGAGI (reference sequence).

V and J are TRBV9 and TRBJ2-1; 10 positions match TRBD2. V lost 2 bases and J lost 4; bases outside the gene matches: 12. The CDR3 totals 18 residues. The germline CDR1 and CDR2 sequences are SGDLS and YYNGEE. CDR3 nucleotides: TGTGCCAGCAGCGTTAGAGAAAGCGGGAGGGCCGAGTACAATGAGCAGTTCTTC. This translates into CASSVRESGRAEYNEQFF.

The CDR3 DNA is TGTGCCAGCAGCTTGGCTTGGCAGGGGGCCCGAACGGATACGCAGTATTTT. Translating gives CASSLAWQGARTDTQYF. This chain uses TRBV5-6 with TRBJ2-3; TRBD1 matches at 8 bases. CDR1 is SGHDT and CDR2 is YYEEEE in the germline V gene. The CDR3 has 17 amino acids. J was trimmed by 6 bases and V by 0 bases; bases with no gene match: 12.

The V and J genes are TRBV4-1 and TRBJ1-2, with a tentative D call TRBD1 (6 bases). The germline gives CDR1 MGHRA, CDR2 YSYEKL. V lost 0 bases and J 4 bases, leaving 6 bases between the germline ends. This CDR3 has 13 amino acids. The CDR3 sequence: CASSQDRGYGYTF. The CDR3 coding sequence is TGCGCCAGCAGCCAAGACAGGGGCTATGGCTACACCTTC.

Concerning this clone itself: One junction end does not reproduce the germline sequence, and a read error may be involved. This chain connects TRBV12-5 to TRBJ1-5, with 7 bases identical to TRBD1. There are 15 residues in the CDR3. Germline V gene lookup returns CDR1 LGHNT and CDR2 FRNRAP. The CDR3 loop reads CAGGLGTDINQPQHF. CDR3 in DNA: TGTGCTGGTGGACTCGGGACAGATATCAATCAGCCCCAGCATTTT.

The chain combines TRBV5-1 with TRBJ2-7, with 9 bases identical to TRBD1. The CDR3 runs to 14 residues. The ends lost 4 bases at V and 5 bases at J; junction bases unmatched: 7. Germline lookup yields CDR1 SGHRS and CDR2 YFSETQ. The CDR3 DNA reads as TGCGCCAGCAGCCGCCAGGGACAGGGACACGAGCAGTACTTC. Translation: CASSRQGQGHEQYF.

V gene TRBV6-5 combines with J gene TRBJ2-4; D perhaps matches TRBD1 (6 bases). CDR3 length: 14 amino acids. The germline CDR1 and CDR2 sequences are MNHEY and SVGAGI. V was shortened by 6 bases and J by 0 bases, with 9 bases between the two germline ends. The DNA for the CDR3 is TGTGCCAGCAGGAGGACAGTAGCCAAAAACATTCAGTACTTC. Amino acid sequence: CASRRTVAKNIQYF.

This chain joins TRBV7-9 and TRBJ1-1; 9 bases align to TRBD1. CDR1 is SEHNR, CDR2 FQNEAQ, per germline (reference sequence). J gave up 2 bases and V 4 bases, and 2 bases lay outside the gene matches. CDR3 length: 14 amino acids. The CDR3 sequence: CASSSQGANTEAFF. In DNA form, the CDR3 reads TGTGCCAGCAGCTCACAGGGGGCAAACACTGAAGCTTTCTTT.

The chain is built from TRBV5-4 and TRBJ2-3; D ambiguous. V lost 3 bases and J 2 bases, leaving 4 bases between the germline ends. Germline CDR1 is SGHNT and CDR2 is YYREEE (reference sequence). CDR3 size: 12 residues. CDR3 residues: CASSYYTDTQYF. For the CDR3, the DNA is TGTGCCAGCAGCTATTACACAGATACGCAGTATTTT.

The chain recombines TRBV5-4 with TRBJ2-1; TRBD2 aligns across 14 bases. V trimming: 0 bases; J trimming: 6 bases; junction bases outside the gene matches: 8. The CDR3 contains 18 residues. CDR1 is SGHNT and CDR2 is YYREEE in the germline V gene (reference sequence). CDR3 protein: CASSLGLAGGPIGNEQFF. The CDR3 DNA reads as TGTGCCAGCAGCTTGGGACTAGCGGGAGGGCCTATCGGCAATGAGCAGTTCTTC.

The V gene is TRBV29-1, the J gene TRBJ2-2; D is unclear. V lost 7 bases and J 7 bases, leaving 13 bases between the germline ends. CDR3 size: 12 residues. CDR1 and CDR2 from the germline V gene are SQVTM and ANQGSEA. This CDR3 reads CSASSSYGELFF. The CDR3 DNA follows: TGCAGCGCCTCTTCGTCGTACGGGGAGCTGTTTTTT.

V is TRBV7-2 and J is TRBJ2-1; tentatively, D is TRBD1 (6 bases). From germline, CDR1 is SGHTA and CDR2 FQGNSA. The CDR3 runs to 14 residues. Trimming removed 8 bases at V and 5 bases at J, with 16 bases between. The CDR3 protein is CASCNPGQHNEQFF. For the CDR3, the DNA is TGTGCCAGCTGCAACCCCGGACAGCACAATGAGCAGTTCTTC. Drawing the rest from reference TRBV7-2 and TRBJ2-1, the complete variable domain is GAGVSQSPSNKVTEKGKDVELRCDPISGHTALYWYRQSLGQGLEFLIYFQGNSAPDKSGLPSDRFSAERTGGSVSTLTIQRTQQEDSAVYLCASCNPGQHNEQFFGPGTRLTVL.

The CDR3, as DNA: TGCAGTGCTACTATCGCAGAGACCCAGTACTTC. It specifies CSATIAETQYF. The V call is TRBV20-1, the J call TRBJ2-5; D is uncertain. CDR1 is DFQATT and CDR2 is SNEGSKA in the germline V gene (reference sequence). V lost 4 bases to trimming and J lost 4 bases, with 7 bases between them. CDR3 length equals 11 residues.

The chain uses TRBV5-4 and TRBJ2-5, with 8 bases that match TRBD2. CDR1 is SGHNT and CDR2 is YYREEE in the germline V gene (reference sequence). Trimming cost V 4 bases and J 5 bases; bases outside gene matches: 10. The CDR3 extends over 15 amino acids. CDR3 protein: CASSREGSSWETQYF. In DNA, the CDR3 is TGTGCCAGCAGCCGGGAGGGATCCTCATGGGAGACCCAGTACTTC. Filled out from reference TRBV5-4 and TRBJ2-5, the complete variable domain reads ETGVTQSPTHLIKTRGQQVTLRCSSQSGHNTVSWYQQALGQGPQFIFQYYREEENGRGNFPPRFSGLQFPNYSSELNVNALELDDSALYLCASSREGSSWETQYFGPGTRLLVL.

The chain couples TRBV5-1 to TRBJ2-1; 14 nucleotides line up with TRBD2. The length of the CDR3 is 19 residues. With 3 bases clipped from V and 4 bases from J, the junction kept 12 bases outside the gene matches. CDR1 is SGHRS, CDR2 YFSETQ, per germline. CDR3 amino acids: CASSSGLAGANLPYNEQFF. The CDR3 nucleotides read TGCGCCAGCAGCTCGGGACTAGCGGGGGCCAACTTACCATACAATGAGCAGTTCTTC.

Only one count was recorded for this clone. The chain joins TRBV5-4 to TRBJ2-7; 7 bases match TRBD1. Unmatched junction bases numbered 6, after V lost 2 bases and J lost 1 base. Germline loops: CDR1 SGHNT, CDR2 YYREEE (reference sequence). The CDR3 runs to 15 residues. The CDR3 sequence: CASSLRTGFSYEQYF. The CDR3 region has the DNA TGTGCCAGCAGCTTACGGACAGGATTTTCCTACGAGCAGTACTTC.

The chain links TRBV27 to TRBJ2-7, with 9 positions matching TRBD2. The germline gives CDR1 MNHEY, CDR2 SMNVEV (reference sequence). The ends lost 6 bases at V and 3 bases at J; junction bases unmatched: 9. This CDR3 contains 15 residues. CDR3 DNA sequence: TGTGCCAGCAGATCCAGCGGGGGGACGCTCTACGAGCAGTACTTC. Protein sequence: CASRSSGGTLYEQYF.

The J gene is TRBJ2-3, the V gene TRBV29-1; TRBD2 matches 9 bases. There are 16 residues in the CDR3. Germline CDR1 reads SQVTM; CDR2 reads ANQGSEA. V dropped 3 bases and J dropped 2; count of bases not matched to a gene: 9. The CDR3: CSVDPFSGRDTDTQYF. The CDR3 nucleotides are TGCAGCGTTGACCCCTTTAGCGGGAGAGACACAGATACGCAGTATTTT.